These 9 T cell receptor beta chains were all obtained from the same sample, sequenced in a study of beta chain features in type 1 diabetes. The antigens of these receptors remain unknown. Study-wide results and caveats: All four CD4+ subsets from Type 1 diabetes patients carried moderately but significantly shorter TCRB CDR3s.

cDNA synthesis used the whole RNA isolate, giving expressed TCRB sequences. Profiling relied on immunoSEQ multiplex PCR, and the TCRdb table lists in-frame clones only, not all of them. The data contain under 400,000 clones, around an eighth of them singletons. Material for sequencing was naive CD4+ T cells from blood. These receptors all come from a woman between 18 and 29 years old with type 1 diabetes.

This clone was detected a few times. The sample carries other DNA sequences with the same CDR3. This chain uses TRBV5-4 with TRBJ2-7; D not certain. The germline V and J ends were trimmed by 1 base and 0 bases, with 5 bases remaining between them. The CDR3 runs 13 residues. CDR1 and CDR2 from the germline V gene are SGHNT and YYREEE (reference sequence). The CDR3 DNA is TGTGCCAGCAGCTTGCTGAGCTCCTACGAGCAGTACTTC. This codes for CASSLLSSYEQYF. Full variable domain (remainder filled in from reference TRBV5-4 and TRBJ2-7): ETGVTQSPTHLIKTRGQQVTLRCSSQSGHNTVSWYQQALGQGPQFIFQYYREEENGRGNFPPRFSGLQFPNYSSELNVNALELDDSALYLCASSLLSSYEQYFGPGTRLTVT.

The CDR3 reads CAISRAGTPYNEQFF. The CDR3 nucleotides read TGTGCCATCAGCAGAGCGGGAACACCCTACAATGAGCAGTTCTTC. V usage is TRBV6-5 and J usage is TRBJ2-1; 7 nucleotides agree with TRBD2. The junction had 11 bases not matched to a gene; V was cut back by 10 bases and J by 2 bases. This CDR3 is 15 amino acids long. The germline V gene encodes CDR1 MNHEY and CDR2 SVGAGI.

Only a few counts were recorded for this clone. The chain recombines TRBV5-6 with TRBJ1-1; D may be TRBD1 (6 bases). There are 12 residues in the CDR3. V dropped 0 bases and J dropped 11 bases, with 11 bases sitting between them. Germline V gene data show CDR1 as SGHDT and CDR2 as YYEEEE. In DNA, the CDR3 is TGTGCCAGCAGCTTGGACAGGGTAACGGCTTTCTTT. It yields the protein CASSLDRVTAFF.

The V call is TRBV5-1, the J call TRBJ2-2; D ambiguous. The ends were cut back, 1 base at V and 3 bases at J, with 4 bases in the middle. CDR3 length: 13 residues. Germline CDR1 and CDR2: SGHRS and YFSETQ. The CDR3 region has the DNA TGCGCCAGCAGCTTGACAGACACCGGGGAGCTGTTTTTT. Its translation is CASSLTDTGELFF.

Points on this clone: Other DNA sequences in the sample encode the same CDR3. The chain joins TRBV9 to TRBJ1-5; unclear D gene. Germline V gene lookup returns CDR1 SGDLS and CDR2 YYNGEE. The CDR3 covers 15 residues. The V and J ends lost 0 bases and 5 bases respectively, with 12 bases between them. CDR3 DNA: TGTGCCAGCAGCGTAGCTGTTGGGCTGGATCAGCCCCAGCATTTT. Amino acid sequence: CASSVAVGLDQPQHF. Together with reference TRBV9 and TRBJ1-5, the CDR3 gives the full variable domain: DSGVTQTPKHLITATGQRVTLRCSPRSGDLSVYWYQQSLDQGLQFLIQYYNGEERAKGNILERFSAQQFPDLHSELNLSSLELGDSALYFCASSVAVGLDQPQHFGDGTRLSIL.

The J gene is TRBJ2-2, the V gene TRBV5-6; no reliable D call. The CDR3 has 16 residues. CDR1 is SGHDT, CDR2 YYEEEE, per germline. V was shortened by 1 base and J by 5 bases, with 15 bases between the two germline ends. This CDR3 is CASSLTPVVRTGELFF. CDR3 sequence (DNA): TGTGCCAGCAGCTTGACACCCGTTGTGAGGACCGGGGAGCTGTTTTTT.

The sample holds a few counts of this clone. The V gene is TRBV5-6, the J gene TRBJ1-2; D is uncertain. This CDR3 contains 14 residues. Between the trimmed V and J ends, which lost 1 base and 7 bases, there was a span of 14 bases. Germline assignment: CDR1 SGHDT and CDR2 YYEEEE. The CDR3 region has the DNA TGTGCCAGCAGCTTGTTTTACAGCGGGTCTGGCTACACCTTC. It is translated as CASSLFYSGSGYTF.

The V call is TRBV19, the J call TRBJ2-1, with D possibly being TRBD1 (6 bases). The V end lost 7 bases, the J end lost 4 bases, and 20 bases lay between the germline ends. The CDR3 is 16 amino acids. Looked up from germline, CDR1 is LNHDA and CDR2 is SQIVND (reference sequence). The CDR3 DNA reads TGTGCCAGTACTCAGGGGCAGCCCACGATATACAATGAGCAGTTCTTC. It is translated as CASTQGQPTIYNEQFF.

The chain employs TRBV5-1 and TRBJ2-7; TRBD2 agrees at 9 bases. Germline CDR1 reads SGHRS; CDR2 reads YFSETQ. V lost 2 bases, J lost 6 bases, and 9 bases stayed unmatched. This CDR3 is 15 amino acids long. The CDR3 protein is CASSFISGRTGEQYF. DNA of the CDR3: TGCGCCAGCAGCTTTATAAGCGGGAGGACGGGCGAGCAGTACTTC.